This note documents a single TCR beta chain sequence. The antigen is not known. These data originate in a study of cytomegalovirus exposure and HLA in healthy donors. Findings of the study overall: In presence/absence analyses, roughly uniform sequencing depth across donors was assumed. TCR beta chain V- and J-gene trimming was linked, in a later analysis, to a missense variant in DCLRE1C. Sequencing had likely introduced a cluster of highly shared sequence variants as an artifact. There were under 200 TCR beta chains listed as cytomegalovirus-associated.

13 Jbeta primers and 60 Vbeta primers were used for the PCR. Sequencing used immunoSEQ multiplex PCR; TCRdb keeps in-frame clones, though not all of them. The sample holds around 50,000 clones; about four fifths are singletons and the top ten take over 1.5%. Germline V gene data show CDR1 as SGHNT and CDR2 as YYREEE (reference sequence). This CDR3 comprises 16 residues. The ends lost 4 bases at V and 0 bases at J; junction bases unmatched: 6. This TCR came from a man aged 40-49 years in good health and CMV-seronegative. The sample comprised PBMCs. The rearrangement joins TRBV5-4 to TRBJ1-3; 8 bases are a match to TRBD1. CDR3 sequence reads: CASSKTGVHSGNTIYF. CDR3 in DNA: TGTGCCAGCAGCAAGACAGGGGTACACTCTGGAAACACCATATATTTT.